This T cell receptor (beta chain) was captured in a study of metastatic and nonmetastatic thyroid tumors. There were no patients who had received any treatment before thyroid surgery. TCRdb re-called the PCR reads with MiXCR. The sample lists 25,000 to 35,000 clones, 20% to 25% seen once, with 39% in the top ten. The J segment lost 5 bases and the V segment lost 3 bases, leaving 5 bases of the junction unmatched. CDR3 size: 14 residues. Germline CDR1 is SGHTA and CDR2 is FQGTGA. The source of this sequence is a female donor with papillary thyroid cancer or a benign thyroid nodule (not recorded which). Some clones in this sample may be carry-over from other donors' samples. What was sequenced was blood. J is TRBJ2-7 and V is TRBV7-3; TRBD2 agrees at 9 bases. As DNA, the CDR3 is TGTGCCAGCAGCTTTGGCGGGGGGGCCGACGAGCAGTACTTC. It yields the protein CASSFGGGADEQYF.